The clone carrying this T cell receptor beta chain was detected only a few times. Its antigen is undetermined. This sample was taken from a study of T-cell memory formation after mild COVID-19. Study in general: Across donors, TCR clusters were largely donor specific.

TCRdb itself ran the 5' RACE reads through MiXCR, one entry per CDR3 protein. The sample has 350,000 to 450,000 distinct CDR3 sequences, approximately 15% seen once. Findings of the study overall: Contracting clones, day 15 to 85, had balanced CD4/CD8, and later expanders favored CD4+.

CDR3 length: 12 residues. Trimming took off 6 bases at V and 7 bases at J, with 13 bases between the two ends. The germline V gene encodes CDR1 SNHLY and CDR2 FYNNEI. Input material: PBMCs or a T cell subset sorted from them (not recorded which). The chain employs TRBV2 and TRBJ2-7, with D perhaps TRBD2 (5 bases). This clonotype originated in a man aged 18 to 35 who had mild COVID-19 (a few samples of this study predate the infection). Cell type and time point are not known. The CDR3 coding sequence is TGTGCCAGCAGACGGGATCCCCCGGAGCAGTACGTC. Amino acid sequence: CASRRDPPEQYV.